This TCR beta chain derives from a study of blood T cell repertoires in COVID-19 (dated by TCRdb to 2018 to 2020). About the investigation overall: Samples covering the acute and convalescent phases of COVID-19 were provided by collaborators in the United States, Italy and Spain. The prospective study material was composed of cDNA or gDNA derived from T cells, B-cell-depleted T cells, or PBMCs. Deeply sampled blood TCRbeta repertoires from subjects exposed to, actively infected with, or recovered from COVID-19 were included in the dataset. A freely available public database, intended as a resource for researchers studying the immune response to SARS-CoV-2, is where the repertoires were released. Samples came from the ongoing ImmuneRACE study (first 160 participants) plus 1,254 subjects from 6 global collaborators. A de-identified subject ID, COVID-19 status, age in years and sex were almost always included in the sample metadata. Where available, HLA class I and class II types were taken from metadata supplied by the sample provider and were not determined by assay-based typing.

In Seattle, one collaborating source enrolled patients while the infection was active and tracked those patients longitudinally over the course of disease. Collaborating institutions collected whole blood in K2EDTA tubes following their own protocols. For TCRbeta analysis, collaborators shipped samples in one of three forms: frozen whole blood, isolated PBMCs, or DNA extracted from either of those sample types. TCRbeta CDR3 regions were amplified from genomic DNA by means of the immunoSEQ Assay, a bias-controlled multiplex PCR. In the paper's pipeline: Within the assay, amplification of reference gene primers was used to estimate how many nucleated cells each sample contained. Sequence reads were collapsed and filtered to measure the absolute abundance of every unique TCRbeta CDR3 rearrangement. For each sample, productive Simpson clonality was calculated as the square root of Simpson's diversity index across productive rearrangements. Held by TCRdb, this immuneACCESS table contains in-frame sequences only and omits some clones. Under half of the omission traces to an unresolved V gene where checked; the cause of the rest is unknown. Clone size and the V and J calls come from that table; the DNA yielded D and trimming. The sample contains some 70,000 clones, roughly 87% of them found a single time. The top ten hold less than 0.55% of the sample.

Overall results and qualifications from the work: The quantity of clinical and demographic metadata differed by source and by participant and was supplied without curation.

Worth noting for this clone: Its specific antigen is unknown. Nothing much larger sits one base from this clone, and base qualities are not available.

Germline trimming: 6 bases from V, 6 bases from J; junction bases outside gene matches: 11. As encoded in the germline V gene, CDR1 is SQVTM while CDR2 is ANQGSEA. The CDR3 contains 15 residues, cysteine and phenylalanine counted. The entry retains the CDR3 DNA only, 45 bases that are in frame from base 1. The V and J genes are TRBV29-1 and TRBJ2-1; TRBD1 lines up with 10 middle nucleotides. The receptor comes from a man aged 50 or older with COVID-19, enrolled during active disease. Sequences were obtained from peripheral blood. The bases are TGCAGCGTGGGGGGAGACAGGGGGCGCATCAATGAGCAGTTCTTC. This yields the protein CSVGGDRGRINEQFF.